These 10 T cell receptor beta chains were sequenced from one sample in a study of T cells expressing NK-cell markers. TCRdb reprocessed the 5' RACE reads; each CDR3 protein has one entry and no DNA is given. The data show under 600,000 distinct CDR3 sequences, and the top ten clones hold almost 1.5%. The sample comprised blood T cells: a sorted CD56 or NKG2C T cell subset, CD4+ or CD8+ T cells, or bulk PBMC T cells (not recorded which). The receptor source for this set is a woman aged 50 to 60 in good health.

The rearrangement links TRBV2 to TRBJ1-6; TCRdb's D call, TRBD1, is unchecked because there is no DNA. Per germline, CDR1 SNHLY and CDR2 FYNNEI. The CDR3 length is 14 residues. The CDR3 protein is CASSVTTGNSPLHF.

The J gene is TRBJ2-7, the V gene TRBV9. Germline assignment: CDR1 SGDLS and CDR2 YYNGEE. The CDR3 length is 17 residues. Here the CDR3 reads CASSPTPTVSYSYEQYF.

This sequence joins TRBV4-1 and TRBJ2-7; TCRdb's D call of TRBD2 is untestable without DNA. The CDR3 has 18 residues. CDR1 and CDR2 from the germline V gene are MGHRA and YSYEKL. The CDR3 region is CASSQTGTSGRNYYEQYF.

The J gene is TRBJ2-4, the V gene TRBV6-1; TCRdb's D gene call, TRBD2, goes unchecked for lack of DNA. Germline lookup yields CDR1 MNHNS and CDR2 SASEGT. The CDR3 runs to 13 residues. The CDR3 reads CASSGLFGGIQYF.

V gene TRBV11-2 combines with J gene TRBJ2-1; there is no DNA to check the TCRdb D call of TRBD2. CDR3 length equals 13 residues. Germline-derived CDR1 and CDR2 are SGHAT and FQNNGV. The CDR3: CASSRTLVNEQFF. The whole variable domain, remainder taken from reference TRBV11-2 and TRBJ2-1, is EAGVAQSPRYKIIEKRQSVAFWCNPISGHATLYWYQQILGQGPKLLIQFQNNGVVDDSQLPKDRFSAERLKGVDSTLKIQPAKLEDSAVYLCASSRTLVNEQFFGPGTRLTVL.

The rearrangement links TRBV19 to TRBJ2-7; lacking DNA, the TRBD2 call made by TCRdb goes unchecked. The CDR3 totals 15 residues. Germline lookup yields CDR1 LNHDA and CDR2 SQIVND (reference sequence). CDR3 residues: CASSSSERDLYEQYF.

The genes are TRBV6-1 and TRBJ1-3. Germline-derived CDR1 and CDR2 are MNHNS and SASEGT. The CDR3 is made up of 13 amino acids. The CDR3 loop is CASKYPAGDTIYF.

This chain connects TRBV10-3 to TRBJ1-1. Looked up from germline, CDR1 is ENHRY and CDR2 is SYGVKD. There are 14 residues in the CDR3. Here the CDR3 reads CAISSYTENTEAFF.

The J gene is TRBJ2-2, the V gene TRBV29-1; checking the TCRdb D call of TRBD1 is not possible without DNA. CDR3 size: 14 residues. Germline V gives CDR1 SQVTM, CDR2 ANQGSEA. Here the CDR3 reads CSVGSLGGRGELFF.

The V gene is TRBV20-1, the J gene TRBJ2-7; TCRdb's D gene call, TRBD2, goes unchecked for lack of DNA. This CDR3 contains 14 residues. Germline V CDR1 and CDR2: DFQATT, SNEGSKA (reference sequence). The CDR3 loop is CSAHPRRAGYEQYF.